Each of the 21 T cell receptor beta chains below was sequenced from the same sample in a study of early T cells in non-severe SARS-CoV-2 infection (dated by TCRdb to the early 2020s). Libraries were constructed by 5' RACE. Reads for this sample came from a NextSeq 500. The public reads were reprocessed in TCRdb via fastp at Q25 and MiXCR, keeping in-frame beta chains. Rows are combined by CDR3 protein, so each entry shows the most common genes and DNA. This sample gives more than 60,000 distinct CDR3 sequences in total; under 15% of them show up just once. The ten largest clones represent approximately 5.7% of the sample. Sequencing was done on a sample of whole blood. Receptors were obtained from an adult who was a healthcare worker with PCR-confirmed SARS-CoV-2 infection or an uninfected control (not recorded which).

This clonotype occurred once. The V gene is TRBV29-1, the J gene TRBJ1-1; 7 bases line up with TRBD1. This CDR3 spans 11 amino acids. The ends lost 7 bases at V and 7 bases at J; junction bases unmatched: 6. Germline V CDR1 and CDR2: SQVTM, ANQGSEA. The CDR3 DNA is TGCAGCGCGCTTGGGACAGTTGAAGCTTTCTTT. Translating gives CSALGTVEAFF.

This chain joins TRBV7-8 and TRBJ2-2, with no clear D. The germline V gene encodes CDR1 SGHVS and CDR2 FQNEAQ. V was pared by 6 bases and J by 4 bases, with 18 bases between. The CDR3 length is 16 residues. The CDR3 coding sequence is TGTGCCAGCAGTATGGTGGGGAATCCGTTCACCGGGGAGCTGTTTTTT. Residues: CASSMVGNPFTGELFF.

The gene calls are TRBV20-1 and TRBJ2-3, with 10 bases identical to TRBD2. The CDR3 consists of 13 residues. From germline, CDR1 is DFQATT and CDR2 SNEGSKA (reference sequence). The trim removed 7 bases at V and 4 bases at J, leaving 5 bases unmatched. CDR3 amino acids: CSVSAGGPDTQYF. CDR3 nucleotides: TGCAGTGTCTCAGCGGGGGGGCCAGATACGCAGTATTTT.

The table lists this clonotype with many counts. The rearrangement joins TRBV6-5 to TRBJ1-3; D perhaps matches TRBD1 (5 bases). The germline gives CDR1 MNHEY, CDR2 SVGAGI. The CDR3 spans 18 residues. Trimming pared 5 bases from V and 0 bases from J, leaving 20 bases between. In DNA, the CDR3 is TGTGCCAGCAGTCGAAAACCAGGGCATTCATCCTCTGGAAACACCATATATTTT. As protein: CASSRKPGHSSSGNTIYF.

This rearrangement joins TRBV20-1 to TRBJ2-7; possible D gene TRBD1, 5 bases. The germline V gene has CDR1 DFQATT and CDR2 SNEGSKA (reference sequence). The CDR3 consists of 15 residues. V was pared by 1 base and J by 2 bases, with 15 bases between. The CDR3 region is CSARGGLGEAYEQYF. Here the CDR3 DNA reads TGCAGTGCTAGAGGGGGCCTGGGCGAGGCCTACGAGCAGTACTTC.

V gene TRBV2 combines with J gene TRBJ2-6, with D unresolved. Germline V gives CDR1 SNHLY, CDR2 FYNNEI. The V gene lost 3 bases and the J gene lost 1 base, with 10 bases spanning the gap. The CDR3 sequence is 16 residues long. CDR3 protein: CASSDLIGSGANVLTF. The DNA of the CDR3 is TGTGCCAGCAGTGATCTGATAGGGTCTGGGGCCAACGTCCTGACTTTC.

The V gene is TRBV29-1, the J gene TRBJ1-2; D perhaps matches TRBD1 (5 bases). There are 12 residues in the CDR3. Deletions cut 7 bases from V and 4 bases from J, with 13 bases between. Germline loops: CDR1 SQVTM, CDR2 ANQGSEA. The CDR3 region is CSARRGGYGYTF. The CDR3 DNA is TGCAGCGCACGGAGGGGCGGCTATGGCTACACCTTC.

This clonotype was seen many times. V usage is TRBV18 and J usage is TRBJ1-4, with 8 bases aligning to TRBD1. The CDR3 has 15 residues. CDR1 KGHSH and CDR2 LQKENI come from the germline V gene. V shed 3 bases, J shed 5 bases, and the junction held 5 bases outside the gene matches. CDR3 in amino acids: CASSPVGQANEKLFF. CDR3 DNA sequence: TGTGCCAGCTCACCTGTGGGACAGGCGAATGAAAAACTGTTTTTT.

The chain is built from TRBV7-8 and TRBJ2-1; 10 bases agree with TRBD2. V lost 7 bases to trimming and J lost 0 bases; unmatched junction nucleotides: 12. Germline V CDR1 and CDR2: SGHVS, FQNEAQ. The CDR3 spans 18 residues. The CDR3, as DNA: TGTGCCAGCATCAGACTAGCGGGTCCCGCGAGCTCCTACAATGAGCAGTTCTTC. Translated: CASIRLAGPASSYNEQFF. Using reference TRBV7-8 and TRBJ2-1 for the parts outside the CDR3, the full variable domain is GAGVSQSPRYKVAKRGQDVALRCDPISGHVSLFWYQQALGQGPEFLTYFQNEAQLDKSGLPSDRFFAERPEGSVSTLKIQRTQQEDSAVYLCASIRLAGPASSYNEQFFGPGTRLTVL.

The chain has TRBV29-1 and TRBJ1-4; TRBD1 matches 9 bases. Germline lookup yields CDR1 SQVTM and CDR2 ANQGSEA. The CDR3 has 13 amino acids. Trimming cost V 7 bases and J 6 bases; bases outside gene matches: 6. CDR3 loop: CSALDRGDEKLFF. Written as DNA, the CDR3 is TGCAGCGCCCTGGACAGGGGTGATGAAAAACTGTTTTTT.

In this sample, this clonotype turned up a few times. One end of the junction does not line up with germline, which may come from a read error. V is TRBV20-1 and J is TRBJ1-1; D remains ambiguous. The CDR3 has 15 residues. Per the germline V gene, CDR1 is DFQATT and CDR2 is SNEGSKA (reference sequence). The CDR3 sequence: CSARASGRQNTEAFF. The CDR3, as DNA: TGCAGTGCCAGAGCGTCGGGAAGGCAGAACACTGAAGCTTTCTTT.

This clonotype has only a few counts. This sequence joins TRBV7-2 and TRBJ2-1, with D perhaps given as TRBD1 or TRBD2 (7 bases each). Germline V lookup: CDR1 SGHTA, CDR2 FQGNSA. V was clipped by 11 bases and J by 7 bases, with 21 bases between them. This CDR3 spans 14 amino acids. The CDR3 DNA reads TGTGCCGTCTTGGCAGGGGGGGCCGGGAATGAGCAGTTCTTC. Protein product: CAVLAGGAGNEQFF.

The chain carries TRBV5-5 and TRBJ1-1; perhaps TRBD1 as D (5 bases). Looked up from germline, CDR1 is SGHKS and CDR2 is YYEKEE (reference sequence). This CDR3 contains 15 residues. Trimming pared 4 bases from V and 1 base from J, leaving 14 bases between. CDR3 sequence: CASSVTVGQNTEAFF. In DNA, the CDR3 is TGTGCCAGCAGCGTGACAGTAGGACAGAACACTGAAGCTTTCTTT.

CDR3 region: CASSLPELGDEKLFF. Written as DNA, the CDR3 is TGTGCCAGCAGCCTCCCCGAGCTGGGAGATGAAAAACTGTTTTTT. The rearrangement links TRBV16 to TRBJ1-4; D uncertain. In germline, CDR1 is KGHSY, CDR2 FQNENV. There are 15 residues in the CDR3. V lost 4 bases and J 6 bases, leaving 15 bases between the germline ends.

This clonotype was counted a few times. The chain combines TRBV7-2 with TRBJ2-7; D is perhaps TRBD2 (7 bases). The CDR3 runs to 15 residues. Trimming shortened V by 0 bases and J by 6 bases, and 15 bases separated the two germline ends. The germline gives CDR1 SGHTA, CDR2 FQGNSA. The CDR3 DNA sequence: TGTGCCAGCAGCTTAGCCCCTAGGGGGGGCTCCGAGCAGTACTTC. This translates into CASSLAPRGGSEQYF.

This clonotype appeared a few times. V gene TRBV6-5 combines with J gene TRBJ2-1; TRBD2 aligns across 10 bases. There are 15 residues in the CDR3. Trimming at V came to 2 bases and at J to 6 bases, leaving 4 bases not matched to a gene. Germline V gene sequence: CDR1 MNHEY, CDR2 SVGAGI. CDR3 sequence (DNA): TGTGCCAGCAGTTACGCGGGGACTAGCGCCAATGAGCAGTTCTTC. Translated, it gives CASSYAGTSANEQFF.

This clonotype was observed many times. This chain links TRBV4-2 with TRBJ1-1, with D unclear. The CDR3 is 15 residues long. V lost 0 bases and J lost 1, with 9 bases in between. Germline assignment: CDR1 LGHNA and CDR2 YNFKEQ. CDR3 sequence: CASSQDLAENTEAFF. The CDR3, as DNA: TGTGCCAGCAGCCAAGATTTGGCAGAGAACACTGAAGCTTTCTTT.

V and J are TRBV5-1 and TRBJ2-2; 7 bases are a match to TRBD2. The CDR3 totals 17 residues. J gave up 0 bases and V 4 bases, and 9 bases lay outside the gene matches. Germline-derived CDR1 and CDR2 are SGHRS and YFSETQ. This chain's CDR3 is CASSQETLAANTGELFF. As DNA, the CDR3 is TGCGCCAGCAGCCAAGAGACCCTAGCGGCGAACACCGGGGAGCTGTTTTTT.

The chain couples TRBV7-8 to TRBJ2-2; unclear D gene. The CDR3 loop spans 13 amino acids. Germline V gene sequence: CDR1 SGHVS, CDR2 FQNEAQ. V lost 7 bases and J 4 bases, leaving 10 bases between the germline ends. Here the CDR3 reads CASTSMATGELFF. CDR3 bases: TGTGCCAGCACAAGTATGGCCACCGGGGAGCTGTTTTTT. Full variable domain (outside the CDR3, taken from reference TRBV7-8 and TRBJ2-2): GAGVSQSPRYKVAKRGQDVALRCDPISGHVSLFWYQQALGQGPEFLTYFQNEAQLDKSGLPSDRFFAERPEGSVSTLKIQRTQQEDSAVYLCASTSMATGELFFGEGSRLTVL.

This clonotype was seen a handful of times. V and J are TRBV29-1 and TRBJ2-3; 16 bases line up with TRBD2. With V trimmed by 5 bases and J by 1 base, 6 bases remained unmatched. The CDR3 length is 17 residues. Germline values: CDR1 SQVTM, CDR2 ANQGSEA. This CDR3 reads CSVSGTSGGAGTDTQYF. The CDR3 DNA reads as TGCAGCGTTTCCGGGACTAGCGGGGGGGCTGGCACAGATACGCAGTATTTT.

There are a few counts of this clonotype. This rearrangement joins TRBV2 to TRBJ2-7, with TRBD1 as a possible D gene (5 bases). Germline V gene data show CDR1 as SNHLY and CDR2 as FYNNEI. V lost 7 bases to trimming and J lost 5 bases, with 12 bases between them. This CDR3 comprises 12 residues. CDR3 in amino acids: CASTYQGDEQYF. CDR3 bases: TGTGCCAGCACCTATCAGGGTGACGAGCAGTACTTC. Together with reference TRBV2 and TRBJ2-7, the CDR3 gives the full variable domain: EPEVTQTPSHQVTQMGQEVILRCVPISNHLYFYWYRQILGQKVEFLVSFYNNEISEKSEIFDDQFSVERPDGSNFTLKIRSTKLEDSAMYFCASTYQGDEQYFGPGTRLTVT.